The sample holds one count of the clone carrying this TCR beta chain. As yet, its antigen is unknown. MiXCR, run by TCRdb on the RACE reads, gives a single entry per CDR3 protein. The sample includes around 33,000 distinct CDR3 sequences, around 10% of them seen just once. This record belongs to a study of human T cells and chemical hapten exposure. Study-wide results and caveats: DPC sensitization left the count of TCRs above 1 in 1000 unchanged.

Documented time point: pre-sensitization, week 0. Sample treatment: therapeutic diphenylcyclopropenone sensitization with weekly scalp DPC. Unseparated into fractions, whole blood served as the source from which total RNA was extracted. CDR1 SNHLY and CDR2 FYNNEI come from the germline V gene. Trimming shortened V by 6 bases and J by 6 bases, and 8 bases separated the two germline ends. CDR3 length equals 11 residues. The clonotype comes from a woman aged 40 to 50 with alopecia areata. Some clones in this sample may be carry-over from other donors' samples. The V call is TRBV2, the J call TRBJ1-2; D call uncertain. The material sequenced was whole blood, taken in connection with sensitization to the hapten diphenylcyclopropenone (DPC). The chain's CDR3 is CASRGLDGYTF. For the CDR3, the DNA is TGTGCCAGCAGGGGGTTGGATGGCTACACCTTC.